The 15 T cell receptor beta chains below were found in one sample sequenced in a study of T cell responses to AZD1222 COVID-19 vaccine. Using immunoSEQ multiplex PCR, the repertoire was profiled, and TCRdb retains in-frame clones only, with some absent. The table lists 78,000 or so clones, roughly 88% of them singletons. The material sequenced was peripheral blood, taken on day 0 of AZD1222 vaccination. All receptors come from an adult in good health.

This clone was detected only once. The chain combines TRBV4-1 with TRBJ2-2; 7 bases match TRBD1. V lost 8 bases and J lost 3; bases outside the gene matches: 9. Germline loops: CDR1 MGHRA, CDR2 YSYEKL. The CDR3 consists of 15 residues. CDR3 loop: CASGYRGSDTGELFF. The DNA for the CDR3 is TGCGCCAGCGGTTACAGGGGAAGCGACACCGGGGAGCTGTTTTTT.

The chain joins TRBV5-8 to TRBJ2-3, with a tentative D call TRBD1 (6 bases). Trimming pared 7 bases from V and 5 bases from J, leaving 14 bases between. This CDR3 spans 13 amino acids. Germline CDR1 reads SGHTS; CDR2 reads YDEGEE. The CDR3 here is CASGRDIGDTQYF. CDR3 bases: TGTGCCAGCGGCCGGGACATTGGAGATACGCAGTATTTT.

V gene TRBV5-5 combines with J gene TRBJ2-7; D may be TRBD1 or TRBD2 (5 bases each). Germline lookup yields CDR1 SGHKS and CDR2 YYEKEE (reference sequence). CDR3 size: 16 residues. Trimming removed 5 bases at V and 1 base at J, with 19 bases between. This chain's CDR3 is CASSIPGQGGSYEQYF. The CDR3 bases are TGTGCCAGCAGTATCCCGGGGCAGGGCGGATCCTACGAGCAGTACTTC.

The rearrangement uses TRBV15 and TRBJ2-1; no firm D call. The CDR3 contains 16 residues. V was clipped by 1 base and J by 8 bases, with 18 bases between them. Germline CDR1 LNHNV, CDR2 YYDKDF (reference sequence). The CDR3 region is CATSRAVSQIGDEQFF. The CDR3, as DNA: TGTGCCACCAGCAGAGCTGTTAGCCAGATTGGGGATGAGCAGTTCTTC.

The genes are TRBV21-1 and TRBJ2-7; the DNA was not used to check the table's D call, TRBD1. TRBV21-1 is a pseudogene locus. The length of the CDR3 is 14 residues. CDR3 DNA: TGTGCCAGCAGCAAAACGGGACAGTTCTACGAGCAGTACTTC. It specifies CASSKTGQFYEQYF.

The chain carries TRBV4-2 and TRBJ2-5; TRBD2 aligns across 11 bases. The CDR3 runs 15 residues. Per germline, CDR1 LGHNA and CDR2 YNFKEQ. The ends lost 0 bases at V and 7 bases at J; junction bases unmatched: 4. Here the CDR3 reads CASSQEGTSGGTQYF. The DNA for the CDR3 is TGTGCCAGCAGCCAAGAAGGAACTAGCGGGGGGACCCAGTACTTC.

The V and J genes are TRBV10-3 and TRBJ2-1, with TRBD1 identical over 8 bases. J gave up 7 bases and V 8 bases, and 4 bases lay outside the gene matches. Germline assignment: CDR1 ENHRY and CDR2 SYGVKD. The CDR3 consists of 12 residues. CDR3 bases: TGTGCCATCTCCGGACAGGGTAATGAGCAGTTCTTC. Protein product: CAISGQGNEQFF.

This chain connects TRBV19 to TRBJ1-1, with a tentative D call TRBD1 (5 bases). Trimming took 5 bases from V and 6 from J, leaving 19 bases between them. CDR1 is LNHDA, CDR2 SQIVND, per germline (reference sequence). The CDR3 has 15 amino acids. The CDR3 is CASSVGGGTSPEAFF. The CDR3 DNA follows: TGTGCCAGTAGTGTCGGGGGGGGAACTAGTCCTGAAGCTTTCTTT.

The chain joins TRBV13 to TRBJ2-3; TRBD1 is a possible D gene (7 bases). The V gene lost 4 bases and the J gene lost 0 bases, with 17 bases spanning the gap. Germline lookup yields CDR1 PRHDT and CDR2 FYEKMQ (reference sequence). The CDR3 spans 17 residues. CDR3 in amino acids: CASSSPRGAGSTDTQYF. CDR3 nucleotide sequence: TGTGCCAGCAGCTCACCCAGGGGGGCGGGAAGCACAGATACGCAGTATTTT.

DNA for the CDR3: TGTGCCAGCAGTGATAGCGGGGCCGAAGAGACCCAGTACTTC. It yields the protein CASSDSGAEETQYF. The chain is built from TRBV2 and TRBJ2-5; TRBD2 matches 8 bases. This CDR3 has 14 residues. Trimming took 3 bases from V and 3 from J; bases not matched to a gene: 3. Germline values: CDR1 SNHLY, CDR2 FYNNEI.

This chain links TRBV9 with TRBJ2-7, with D unclear. The CDR3 sequence is 13 residues long. Trimming stripped 0 bases from V and 2 bases from J, with 6 bases between. CDR1 is SGDLS, CDR2 YYNGEE, per germline. The CDR3 protein is CASSVAPAYEQYF. DNA of the CDR3: TGTGCCAGCAGCGTAGCCCCAGCCTACGAGCAGTACTTC.

V gene TRBV6-5 combines with J gene TRBJ1-3; unclear D gene. Germline lookup yields CDR1 MNHEY and CDR2 SVGAGI. The V and J ends lost 7 bases and 0 bases respectively, with 4 bases between them. CDR3 length equals 12 residues. The CDR3 region is CASISSGNTIYF. The CDR3 nucleotides read TGTGCCAGCATCAGCTCTGGAAACACCATATATTTT.

The V call is TRBV3-1 (or the pseudogene TRBV3-2), the J call TRBJ2-7, with 11 bases aligning to TRBD1. CDR1 LGHDT and CDR2 YNNKEL come from the germline V gene (reference sequence). V dropped 4 bases and J dropped 6; count of bases not matched to a gene: 14. CDR3 length equals 17 residues. CDR3 in amino acids: CASSLSMRPGQGGEQYF. In DNA, the CDR3 is TGTGCCAGCAGCCTAAGTATGCGTCCGGGACAGGGGGGCGAGCAGTACTTC.

The rearrangement joins TRBV27 to TRBJ1-2; TRBD1 is a possible D gene (6 bases). The V gene's germline CDR1 is MNHEY and CDR2 SMNVEV (reference sequence). The CDR3 loop spans 14 amino acids. Deletions cut 4 bases from V and 0 bases from J, with 9 bases between. This CDR3 reads CASSSTGANYGYTF. The CDR3 DNA follows: TGTGCCAGCAGTTCGACAGGAGCTAACTATGGCTACACCTTC.

This chain joins TRBV20-1 and TRBJ2-1, with no clear D. CDR1 is DFQATT, CDR2 SNEGSKA, per germline (reference sequence). The CDR3 is 11 amino acids. With 3 bases removed from V and 8 bases from J, the gap between germline ends came to 8 bases. The CDR3, as DNA: TGCAGTGCTAGCCTAGAAGATGAGCAGTTCTTC. Translation gives CSASLEDEQFF.